The source of this T cell receptor beta chain is a study of T cell responses to AZD1222 COVID-19 vaccine. Study observations and caveats: Clonal diversity may have been underestimated, and the donors were mostly white British, with more females than males.

TCRdb's table, derived via immunoSEQ multiplex PCR, lists solely in-frame clones and lacks some. The sample contains 110,000 or so clones, 75% to 90% of which appear only once. Trimming took off 6 bases at V and 7 bases at J, with 6 bases between the two ends. The CDR3 runs to 11 residues. In germline, CDR1 is MDHEN, CDR2 SYDVKM. Comment on this clone: The antigen is not known.

The receptor comes from an adult in good health. This rearrangement joins TRBV28 to TRBJ1-4; no clear D gene. The sequences come from peripheral blood, collected on day 0 of AZD1222 vaccination. CDR3 in DNA: TGTGCCAGCAGGGATAGTGAAAAACTGTTTTTT. This codes for CASRDSEKLFF. The variable domain in full, completed from reference TRBV28 and TRBJ1-4, reads DVKVTQSSRYLVKRTGEKVFLECVQDMDHENMFWYRQDPGLGLRLIYFSYDVKMKEKGDIPEGYSVSREKKERFSLILESASTNQTSMYLCASRDSEKLFFGSGTQLSVL.